These 13 T cell receptor beta chains share one sample of origin, sequenced in a study of blood T cell repertoires in COVID-19. The table came from immunoSEQ multiplex PCR; TCRdb's copy has only in-frame clones and leaves some out. The sample carries 65,000 to 90,000 clones, about 93% recorded once. Sequenced input: peripheral blood. The receptor source for this set is a human donor in a cohort sampled during active COVID-19.

In its sample, this clone was seen once. The V gene is TRBV6-5, the J gene TRBJ2-5; TRBD1 matches at 7 bases. Losses at the gene ends were 9 bases for V and 1 base for J; bases not matched to a gene: 8. Germline V gene sequence: CDR1 MNHEY, CDR2 SVGAGI. This CDR3 has 14 amino acids. The CDR3, as DNA: TGTGCCAGACGAGGGAACAGGGGCCAAGAGACCCAGTACTTC. This codes for CARRGNRGQETQYF.

This sequence joins TRBV3-1 (or the pseudogene TRBV3-2) and TRBJ2-3, with TRBD1 matching over 7 bases. V lost 8 bases to trimming and J lost 3 bases; unmatched junction nucleotides: 8. The CDR3 has 14 amino acids. CDR1 is LGHDT, CDR2 YNNKEL, per germline (reference sequence). This CDR3 is CASEGARRTDTQYF. In DNA, the CDR3 is TGTGCCAGCGAGGGGGCGCGTCGAACAGATACGCAGTATTTT.

V and J are TRBV7-8 and TRBJ1-5; 7 bases are a match to TRBD1. The V segment lost 5 bases and the J segment 5 bases; nucleotides outside the gene matches: 9. The CDR3 loop spans 15 amino acids. CDR1 SGHVS and CDR2 FQNEAQ come from the germline V gene. The CDR3 bases are TGTGCCAGCAGCCCGCCAGGGGGAATCGATCAGCCCCAGCATTTT. It yields the protein CASSPPGGIDQPQHF. Together with reference TRBV7-8 and TRBJ1-5, the CDR3 gives the full variable domain: GAGVSQSPRYKVAKRGQDVALRCDPISGHVSLFWYQQALGQGPEFLTYFQNEAQLDKSGLPSDRFFAERPEGSVSTLKIQRTQQEDSAVYLCASSPPGGIDQPQHFGDGTRLSIL.

The chain combines TRBV28 with TRBJ2-3; perhaps TRBD2 as D (7 bases). This CDR3 spans 16 amino acids. Germline CDR1 MDHEN, CDR2 SYDVKM. Trimming pared 2 bases from V and 3 bases from J, leaving 15 bases between. For the CDR3, the DNA is TGTGCCAGCAGTTTACCCCGGGGGGCCGGAACAGATACGCAGTATTTT. This translates into CASSLPRGAGTDTQYF.

The chain uses TRBV3-1 (or the pseudogene TRBV3-2) and TRBJ2-7; possible D gene TRBD1, 7 bases. Germline assignment: CDR1 LGHDT and CDR2 YNNKEL (reference sequence). The germline V and J ends were trimmed by 0 bases and 4 bases, with 16 bases remaining between them. The CDR3 length is 16 residues. The CDR3 loop is CASSQDWGDRQYEQYF. The CDR3, as DNA: TGTGCCAGCAGCCAAGATTGGGGGGACAGACAGTACGAGCAGTACTTC.

The V gene is TRBV18, the J gene TRBJ2-5, with a weak D call TRBD1 (5 bases). The CDR3 totals 13 residues. The germline V and J ends were trimmed by 2 bases and 5 bases, with 9 bases remaining between them. Germline loops: CDR1 KGHSH, CDR2 LQKENI. For the CDR3, the DNA is TGTGCCAGCTCACCAAGCAGGGTCGAGACCCAGTACTTC. This translates into CASSPSRVETQYF.

The CDR3 loop reads CASSQSYRHYEQYF. CDR3 bases: TGCGCCAGCAGTCAATCGTACAGACACTACGAGCAGTACTTC. The chain joins TRBV23-1 to TRBJ2-7; D is unclear. TRBV23-1 is flagged as an ORF with uncertain function. This CDR3 contains 14 residues. Trimming took 0 bases from V and 3 from J, leaving 9 bases between them.

This clone appeared a single time. The chain has TRBV28 and TRBJ1-1; TRBD1 aligns across 8 bases. The CDR3 runs 14 residues. CDR1 MDHEN and CDR2 SYDVKM come from the germline V gene. With V trimmed by 5 bases and J by 0 bases, 2 bases remained unmatched. CDR3 DNA sequence: TGTGCCAGCAGTCAGGGGGCCATGAACACTGAAGCTTTCTTT. It specifies CASSQGAMNTEAFF.

The chain employs TRBV28 and TRBJ2-1; 9 bases are shared with TRBD2. CDR1 and CDR2 (germline): MDHEN, SYDVKM. The CDR3 has 17 amino acids. With V trimmed by 3 bases and J by 8 bases, 14 bases remained unmatched. DNA of the CDR3: TGTGCCAGCAGTTTTCCCCCGGGAGCGGGGGGAGGGGATGAGCAGTTCTTC. Protein product: CASSFPPGAGGGDEQFF. Supplemented by reference TRBV28 and TRBJ2-1, the full variable domain reads DVKVTQSSRYLVKRTGEKVFLECVQDMDHENMFWYRQDPGLGLRLIYFSYDVKMKEKGDIPEGYSVSREKKERFSLILESASTNQTSMYLCASSFPPGAGGGDEQFFGPGTRLTVL.

This rearrangement joins TRBV12-5 to TRBJ2-3; 12 bases agree with TRBD2. Germline CDR1 is LGHNT and CDR2 is FRNRAP. The CDR3 is 19 amino acids. Losses at the gene ends were 2 bases for V and 0 bases for J; bases not matched to a gene: 9. In DNA, the CDR3 is TGTGCTAGTGGTTTGCGACTAGCGGGGGTGACCCGTAGCACAGATACGCAGTATTTT. Protein product: CASGLRLAGVTRSTDTQYF.

DNA for the CDR3: TGTGCCAGCAGCCCACATCATCCACAGGGGAACTATGGCTACACCTTC. Protein: CASSPHHPQGNYGYTF. The chain carries TRBV9 and TRBJ1-2, with 7 bases aligning to TRBD1. The CDR3 loop spans 16 amino acids. Germline V gene sequence: CDR1 SGDLS, CDR2 YYNGEE. The V and J ends lost 4 bases and 2 bases, in that order; junction bases with no gene match: 11.

The chain uses TRBV12-3 or TRBV12-4 and TRBJ1-1; possible D gene TRBD1, 5 bases. The V and J ends lost 2 bases and 6 bases respectively, with 10 bases between them. This CDR3 contains 13 residues. The CDR3 region is CASSLQGWAEAFF. The CDR3 region has the DNA TGTGCCAGCAGTTTACAGGGTTGGGCTGAAGCTTTCTTT.

The gene calls are TRBV19 and TRBJ1-4; the D is unclear. This CDR3 is 15 amino acids long. V gave up 4 bases and J gave up 2 bases, with 11 bases separating them. Germline-derived CDR1 and CDR2 are LNHDA and SQIVND (reference sequence). The CDR3 is CASSTTWRTNEKLFF. The CDR3, as DNA: TGTGCCAGTAGTACGACCTGGAGGACTAATGAAAAACTGTTTTTT.